Listed here is a single T cell receptor beta chain. The antigen is not known. This specimen comes from a study of graft-versus-host responses after intestinal transplantation. V gave up 6 bases and J gave up 6 bases, with 12 bases separating them. The CDR3 consists of 13 residues. The germline V gene encodes CDR1 SNHLY and CDR2 FYNNEI. Generated by immunoSEQ multiplex PCR, the TCRdb table keeps only in-frame clones and is missing some. The sample shows around 130,000 clones, approximately 90% of them seen only once. Sample: unstimulated CD4+ T cells sorted from spleen or lymph node cells, taken before intestinal transplant. The chain links TRBV2 to TRBJ1-5; tentative D call: TRBD1 (5 bases). This clonotype was sampled from a human donor who received an intestinal transplant. The CDR3 is CASSREDRQPQHF. DNA for the CDR3: TGTGCCAGCAGCAGGGAAGATCGTCAGCCCCAGCATTTT.